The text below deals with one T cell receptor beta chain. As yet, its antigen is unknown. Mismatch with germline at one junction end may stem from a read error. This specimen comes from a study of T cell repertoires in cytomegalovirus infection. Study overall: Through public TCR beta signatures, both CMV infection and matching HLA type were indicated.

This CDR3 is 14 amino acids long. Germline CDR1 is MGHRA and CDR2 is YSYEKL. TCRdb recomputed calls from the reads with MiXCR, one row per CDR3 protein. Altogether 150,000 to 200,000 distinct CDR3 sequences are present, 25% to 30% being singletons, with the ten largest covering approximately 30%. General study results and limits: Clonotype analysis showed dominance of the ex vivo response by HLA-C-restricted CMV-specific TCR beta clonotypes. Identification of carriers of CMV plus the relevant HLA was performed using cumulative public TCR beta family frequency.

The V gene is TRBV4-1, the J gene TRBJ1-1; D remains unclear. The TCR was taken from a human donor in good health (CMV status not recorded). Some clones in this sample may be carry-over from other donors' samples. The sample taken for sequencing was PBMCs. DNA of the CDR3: TGTGCCAGCAGCGCACATAGGGAGAACACTGAAGCTTTCTTT. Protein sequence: CASSAHRENTEAFF.